The TCR beta chain under discussion was sequenced for a study of T cells in Graves' hyperthyroidism and ophthalmopathy. Authors of the study amplified TCR beta CDR3 regions from RNA transcripts. In the first-round RT-PCR of the TCR CDR3, the HTBI primer set was used. A single record per CDR3 protein comes from TCRdb applying MiXCR to the multiplex PCR reads. Of about 300,000 distinct CDR3 sequences detected, 15% to 20% appear once; the ten largest clones hold roughly 40%. This clonotype was counted many times. J gave up 7 bases and V 5 bases, and 7 bases lay outside the gene matches. CDR3 length: 13 amino acids. Per germline, CDR1 SGHAT and CDR2 FQDESV (reference sequence).

This rearrangement joins TRBV11-1 to TRBJ2-5; 7 nucleotides agree with TRBD2. Sequencing used blood. The sequence derives from a man in his fifties with Graves' ophthalmopathy. The CDR3 DNA reads TGTGCCAGCAGCATGAAGGGGAGGGCGACCCAGTACTTC. Its translation is CASSMKGRATQYF.